This T cell receptor (beta chain) was retrieved from a study of shared clonotypes between healthy human individuals. General observations from the study: Represented diversity, genetic and exposure-history alike, was limited by few donors. Naive CD4 clonotypes were shared across several donors at around 5.4%. Read depth was anticipated to influence clonotype sharing among donors.

It was CD45RO-negative cells, positively selected for CCR7, that made up naive CD8 cells, with terminally differentiated effector memory CD45RA+ cells excluded. As regards this clone: Its antigen is unidentified. At the DNA level, this CDR3 is encoded by other sequences in the same sample as well.

In the source study's methods: Junction-only sequences produced by ImmunoSEQ had no quality scores, so filtering differed. Here immunoSEQ multiplex PCR was the method, and the copy in TCRdb shows in-frame clones only, minus some. D and trimming come from the DNA, and the V and J calls and clone size come from that table. Of about 2.1 million clones listed, around 93% are singletons. Germline V gene sequence: CDR1 SQVTM, CDR2 ANQGSEA. V lost 3 bases, J lost 0 bases, and 12 bases lay in between. CDR3 size: 15 residues. The clonotype originates from a man aged 18 to 30 in good health. Some clones in this sample may be carry-over from other donors' samples. Sequenced: naive CD8+ T cells from PBMCs. The V call is TRBV29-1, the J call TRBJ2-1; no clear D. The CDR3 DNA sequence: TGCAGCGTTGAGGGCGGCCGGAGCTCCTACAATGAGCAGTTCTTC. Protein product: CSVEGGRSSYNEQFF.